The rows below give T cell receptor beta chains drawn from one sample of a study of T cell responses to AZD1222 COVID-19 vaccine. Using immunoSEQ multiplex PCR, the repertoire was profiled, and TCRdb retains in-frame clones only, with some absent. The sample holds about 140,000 clones, 88% seen once. This specimen was peripheral blood, taken 28 days after the second dose of the MenACWY control vaccine. The receptors derive from an adult who received the MenACWY meningococcal vaccine as a control. The CDR3 runs from the conserved cysteine through the conserved F or W. Each record gives: V gene, J gene, clone size, D gene, CDR3 DNA, CDR3 protein. D genes are given only for firm matches. Size is omitted from some rows. Given values are once, few, many or a class for expanded clones.

v_call: TRBV11-3; j_call: TRBJ2-4; clone_size: once; d_call: TRBD1; cdr3_nt: TGTGCCAGCAGCCCCTGGACGGGACAGCCAAACATTCAGTACTTC; cdr3_aa: CASSPWTGQPNIQYF
v_call: TRBV3-1/TRBV3-2; j_call: TRBJ2-7; clone_size: NA; d_call: TRBD2; cdr3_nt: TGTGCCAGCAGCCCCGGACAGCCGATTCGGGCTAGCGGGGCCTACGAGCAGTACTTC; cdr3_aa: CASSPGQPIRASGAYEQYF
v_call: TRBV28; j_call: TRBJ1-2; clone_size: few; d_call: TRBD1; cdr3_nt: TGTGCCAGCAGGTCAGGGGGATACTATGGCTACACCTTC; cdr3_aa: CASRSGGYYGYTF
v_call: TRBV4-3; j_call: TRBJ2-7; clone_size: few; d_call: TRBD1; cdr3_nt: TGCGCCAGCAGCCAAGAATCTCCTGGGACAGGGAACTCCTACGAGCAGTACTTC; cdr3_aa: CASSQESPGTGNSYEQYF
v_call: TRBV14; j_call: TRBJ1-6; clone_size: NA; d_call: TRBD1; cdr3_nt: TGTGCCAGCAGCCAGGGACAGGGGGCGAATTCACCCCTCCACTTT; cdr3_aa: CASSQGQGANSPLHF
v_call: TRBV11-3; j_call: TRBJ2-7; clone_size: NA; d_call: NA; cdr3_nt: TGTGCCAGCAGCTCCAGGACAGCCCTCTACGAGCAGTACTTC; cdr3_aa: CASSSRTALYEQYF
v_call: TRBV5-4; j_call: TRBJ2-1; clone_size: NA; d_call: NA; cdr3_nt: TGTGCCAGCAGCCGTAGAGGGGCTTCCGATGAGCAGTTCTTC; cdr3_aa: CASSRRGASDEQFF
v_call: TRBV29-1; j_call: TRBJ1-1; clone_size: few; d_call: NA; cdr3_nt: TGCAGCGTTATGGGCACTGAAGCTTTCTTT; cdr3_aa: CSVMGTEAFF
v_call: TRBV6-1; j_call: TRBJ2-1; clone_size: NA; d_call: NA; cdr3_nt: TGTGCCAGCAGTGAACGTGGGGGGCTCCAGTTCTTC; cdr3_aa: CASSERGGLQFF
v_call: TRBV5-4; j_call: TRBJ1-1; clone_size: NA; d_call: TRBD1; cdr3_nt: TGTGCCAGCAGCTCTCGGACAGGCGGGGACACTGAAGCTTTCTTT; cdr3_aa: CASSSRTGGDTEAFF
v_call: TRBV10-3; j_call: TRBJ1-2; clone_size: NA; d_call: NA; cdr3_nt: TGTGCCATCAGTGGGGGACGCGAGGATGGCTACACCTTC; cdr3_aa: CAISGGREDGYTF
v_call: TRBV7-9; j_call: TRBJ1-1; clone_size: NA; d_call: NA; cdr3_nt: TGTGCCAGCAGCTTACAACAGAACACTGAAGCTTTCTTT; cdr3_aa: CASSLQQNTEAFF
v_call: TRBV7-9; j_call: TRBJ1-1; clone_size: NA; d_call: TRBD1; cdr3_nt: TGTGCCAGCAGCATGACAGGGGGCTCCACTGAAGCTTTCTTT; cdr3_aa: CASSMTGGSTEAFF
v_call: TRBV10-3; j_call: TRBJ1-1; clone_size: NA; d_call: NA; cdr3_nt: TGTGCCATCAGTGAGGTAGGGGCAGGGGACACTGAAGCTTTCTTT; cdr3_aa: CAISEVGAGDTEAFF
v_call: TRBV7-2; j_call: TRBJ1-4; clone_size: NA; d_call: TRBD1; cdr3_nt: TGTGCCAGCAGCCCCCAGGGACAGGTTGCAACTAATGAAAAACTGTTTTTT; cdr3_aa: CASSPQGQVATNEKLFF
v_call: TRBV11-3; j_call: TRBJ2-1; clone_size: NA; d_call: TRBD2; cdr3_nt: TGTGCCAGCAGCTTAACGACTAGCGGGAGGGCCTTTCAATTCTTC; cdr3_aa: CASSLTTSGRAFQFF
v_call: TRBV29-1; j_call: TRBJ1-2; clone_size: NA; d_call: NA; cdr3_nt: TGCAGCGTTGAGAATGGGATCACAAACCGCTATGGCTACACCTTC; cdr3_aa: CSVENGITNRYGYTF
v_call: TRBV7-3; j_call: TRBJ1-1; clone_size: NA; d_call: NA; cdr3_nt: TGTGCCAGCAGCTTGCCAGGTCGGACTGAAGCTTTCTTT; cdr3_aa: CASSLPGRTEAFF
v_call: TRBV5-1; j_call: TRBJ2-6; clone_size: NA; d_call: NA; cdr3_nt: TGCGCCAGCAGCTTGGCGGGCGACTCTGGGGCCAACGTCCTGACTTTC; cdr3_aa: CASSLAGDSGANVLTF
v_call: TRBV7-9; j_call: TRBJ2-5; clone_size: NA; d_call: TRBD1; cdr3_nt: TGTGCCAGCAGCCAGGGGGACACACCCCAAGAGACCCAGTACTTC; cdr3_aa: CASSQGDTPQETQYF
v_call: TRBV30; j_call: TRBJ2-7; clone_size: NA; d_call: NA; cdr3_nt: TGTGCCTGGAGTGGTGACCCCAGGGAGCAGTACTTC; cdr3_aa: CAWSGDPREQYF
v_call: TRBV6-5; j_call: TRBJ1-6; clone_size: NA; d_call: NA; cdr3_nt: TGTGCCAGCAGTTACTCAGAGGGAGGGCAATCACCCCTCCACTTT; cdr3_aa: CASSYSEGGQSPLHF
v_call: TRBV29-1; j_call: TRBJ1-2; clone_size: NA; d_call: TRBD1; cdr3_nt: TGCAGCGCCCTAGGACAGGGCGATGGCTACACCTTC; cdr3_aa: CSALGQGDGYTF
v_call: TRBV5-1; j_call: TRBJ1-1; clone_size: once; d_call: TRBD1; cdr3_nt: TGCGCCAGCAGCCCAGACAGGGGTGCCACTGAAGCTTTCTTT; cdr3_aa: CASSPDRGATEAFF
v_call: TRBV2; j_call: TRBJ2-7; clone_size: few; d_call: TRBD2; cdr3_nt: TGTGCCAGCAGTGAAGGGACTAGCGGAAACTCCTACGAGCAGTACTTC; cdr3_aa: CASSEGTSGNSYEQYF
v_call: TRBV3-1/TRBV3-2; j_call: TRBJ1-1; clone_size: NA; d_call: NA; cdr3_nt: TGTGCCAGCAGCCAAGAGGGCACTGAAGCTTTCTTT; cdr3_aa: CASSQEGTEAFF
v_call: TRBV5-4; j_call: TRBJ2-7; clone_size: NA; d_call: TRBD2; cdr3_nt: TGTGCCAGCAGCTCTCTGTCGGGACTAGCCCACGAGCAGTACTTC; cdr3_aa: CASSSLSGLAHEQYF
v_call: TRBV10-3; j_call: TRBJ1-1; clone_size: NA; d_call: NA; cdr3_nt: TGTGCCATCAGTACGACCCCGACAGGGAACACTGAAGCTTTCTTT; cdr3_aa: CAISTTPTGNTEAFF
v_call: TRBV14; j_call: TRBJ2-1; clone_size: few; d_call: NA; cdr3_nt: TGTGCCAGCAGCCAGGCTTTGGAGCAGTTCTTC; cdr3_aa: CASSQALEQFF
v_call: TRBV24-1; j_call: TRBJ2-5; clone_size: NA; d_call: NA; cdr3_nt: TGTGCCACCAGTGACCTTACCATGGGGGGTCTCGAGACCCAGTACTTC; cdr3_aa: CATSDLTMGGLETQYF
v_call: TRBV9; j_call: TRBJ1-1; clone_size: NA; d_call: NA; cdr3_nt: TGTGCCAGCAGCGTAGGGGGGGCTGGGACTGAAGCTTTCTTT; cdr3_aa: CASSVGGAGTEAFF
v_call: TRBV7-3; j_call: TRBJ2-2; clone_size: NA; d_call: NA; cdr3_nt: TGTGCCAGCAGCTTATTGGCGGCGACGAACACCGGGGAGCTGTTTTTT; cdr3_aa: CASSLLAATNTGELFF
v_call: TRBV19; j_call: TRBJ1-5; clone_size: few; d_call: NA; cdr3_nt: TGTGCCAGTAGAACAGGTGGTCAGCCCCAGCATTTT; cdr3_aa: CASRTGGQPQHF
v_call: TRBV27; j_call: TRBJ1-2; clone_size: NA; d_call: NA; cdr3_nt: TGTGCCAGCAGTTTAATCGGAGACCCTGGCTACACCTTC; cdr3_aa: CASSLIGDPGYTF
v_call: TRBV5-1; j_call: TRBJ1-3; clone_size: NA; d_call: NA; cdr3_nt: TGCGCCAGCAGCTTGGACAACCTGGGGGCCCCCGGAAACACCATATATTTT; cdr3_aa: CASSLDNLGAPGNTIYF
v_call: TRBV6-2/TRBV6-3; j_call: TRBJ2-1; clone_size: NA; d_call: TRBD2; cdr3_nt: TGTGCCAGCAGTATCTCTCGGACTAGCGGGACCGACAGCTCCTACAATGAGCAGTTCTTC; cdr3_aa: CASSISRTSGTDSSYNEQFF
v_call: TRBV12-3/TRBV12-4; j_call: TRBJ2-1; clone_size: NA; d_call: TRBD2; cdr3_nt: TGTGCCAGCAGGGGACTAGCTGGTGAGCAGTTCTTC; cdr3_aa: CASRGLAGEQFF
v_call: TRBV19; j_call: TRBJ1-2; clone_size: NA; d_call: TRBD1; cdr3_nt: TGTGCCAGTAGTCTCACCGGGACAGGGCTCTATGGCTACACCTTC; cdr3_aa: CASSLTGTGLYGYTF
v_call: TRBV7-8; j_call: TRBJ1-1; clone_size: NA; d_call: NA; cdr3_nt: TGTGCCAGCAGCTTAGTGGGACGGCCGTTGAACACTGAAGCTTTCTTT; cdr3_aa: CASSLVGRPLNTEAFF
v_call: TRBV24-1; j_call: TRBJ2-1; clone_size: once; d_call: NA; cdr3_nt: TGTGCCACCAGTCTACCGGGACGTTCGTACAATGAGCAGTTCTTC; cdr3_aa: CATSLPGRSYNEQFF
v_call: TRBV6-5; j_call: TRBJ1-2; clone_size: NA; d_call: TRBD1; cdr3_nt: TGTGCCAGCAGTCCTTACAGGGGAAACTATGGCTACACCTTC; cdr3_aa: CASSPYRGNYGYTF
v_call: TRBV7-8; j_call: TRBJ1-6; clone_size: few; d_call: TRBD1; cdr3_nt: TGTGCCAGCAGTCTGCGACCTCAAGGGACAGGCCTATTAAACTCCTATAATTCACCCCTCCACTTT; cdr3_aa: CASSLRPQGTGLLNSYNSPLHF
v_call: TRBV29-1; j_call: TRBJ1-4; clone_size: NA; d_call: NA; cdr3_nt: TGCAGCGTTGGGGAGCAGGATGAAAAACTGTTTTTT; cdr3_aa: CSVGEQDEKLFF
v_call: TRBV7-9; j_call: TRBJ1-6; clone_size: NA; d_call: NA; cdr3_nt: TGTGCCAGCAGTCTGACTTCAGGGTACGCCTATAATTCACCCCTCCACTTT; cdr3_aa: CASSLTSGYAYNSPLHF
v_call: TRBV4-2; j_call: TRBJ2-5; clone_size: NA; d_call: TRBD1; cdr3_nt: TGTGCCAGCAGCCAAGCTGGGACAGGGGGCCAAGAGACCCAGTACTTC; cdr3_aa: CASSQAGTGGQETQYF
v_call: TRBV19; j_call: TRBJ1-3; clone_size: NA; d_call: NA; cdr3_nt: TGTGCCAGCCGATTACCCGGACGGACCTCTGGAAACACCATATATTTT; cdr3_aa: CASRLPGRTSGNTIYF
v_call: TRBV6-5; j_call: TRBJ1-5; clone_size: NA; d_call: NA; cdr3_nt: TGTGCCAGCAGTCCAGGGGATGGCAATCAGCCCCAGCATTTT; cdr3_aa: CASSPGDGNQPQHF
v_call: TRBV6-5; j_call: TRBJ2-5; clone_size: few; d_call: TRBD2; cdr3_nt: TGTGCCAGCAGTTACTCCGGGGGGGTTCAAGAGACCCAGTACTTC; cdr3_aa: CASSYSGGVQETQYF
v_call: TRBV6-6; j_call: TRBJ1-2; clone_size: NA; d_call: TRBD1; cdr3_nt: TGTGCCAGCAGACGAATCGGGACAGGATTCGTTAACTATGGCTACACCTTC; cdr3_aa: CASRRIGTGFVNYGYTF
v_call: TRBV28; j_call: TRBJ2-7; clone_size: NA; d_call: TRBD1; cdr3_nt: TGTGCCACCCGGACAGGGCGCGAGCAGTACTTC; cdr3_aa: CATRTGREQYF
v_call: TRBV19; j_call: TRBJ1-5; clone_size: NA; d_call: TRBD1; cdr3_nt: TGTGCCAGTGGAACTCCGGGACAGGGCGGGCAGCCCCAGCATTTT; cdr3_aa: CASGTPGQGGQPQHF
v_call: TRBV5-1; j_call: TRBJ1-4; clone_size: NA; d_call: TRBD1; cdr3_nt: TGCGCCAGCAGTTCCGGACAGGCAACTAATGAAAAACTGTTTTTT; cdr3_aa: CASSSGQATNEKLFF
v_call: TRBV6-5; j_call: TRBJ1-6; clone_size: NA; d_call: NA; cdr3_nt: TGTGCCAGCAGGCCCTCCGGTCAGAAGAATTCACCCCTCCACTTT; cdr3_aa: CASRPSGQKNSPLHF
v_call: TRBV5-6; j_call: TRBJ2-1; clone_size: NA; d_call: TRBD1; cdr3_nt: TGTGCCAGCAGCTTGTTAACAGGGGCCTCCTACAATGAGCAGTTCTTC; cdr3_aa: CASSLLTGASYNEQFF
v_call: TRBV30; j_call: TRBJ1-1; clone_size: NA; d_call: TRBD1; cdr3_nt: TGTGCCTGGAACAGGGGGAACACTGAAGCTTTCTTT; cdr3_aa: CAWNRGNTEAFF